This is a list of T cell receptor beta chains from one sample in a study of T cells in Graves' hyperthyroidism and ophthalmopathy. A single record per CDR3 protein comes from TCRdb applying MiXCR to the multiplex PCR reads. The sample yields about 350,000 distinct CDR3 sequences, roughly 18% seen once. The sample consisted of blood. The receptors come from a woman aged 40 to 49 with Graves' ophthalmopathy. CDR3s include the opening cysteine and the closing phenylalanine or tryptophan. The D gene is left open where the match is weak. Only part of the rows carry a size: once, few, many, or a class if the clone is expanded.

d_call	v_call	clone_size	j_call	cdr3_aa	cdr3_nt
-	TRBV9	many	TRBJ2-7	CASSPRDFSLYEQYF	TGTGCCAGCAGCCCCCGGGACTTTTCTCTCTACGAGCAGTACTTC
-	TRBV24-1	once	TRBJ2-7	CATSEFGGGIREQYF	TGTGCCACCAGTGAGTTCGGAGGAGGGATTCGCGAGCAGTACTTC
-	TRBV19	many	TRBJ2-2	CASSPIMGGVRAGELFF	TGTGCCAGTAGTCCCATTATGGGGGGCGTAAGGGCCGGGGAGCTGTTTTTT
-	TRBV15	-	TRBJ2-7	CATSRGPSPSYEQYF	TGTGCCACCAGCAGAGGACCCTCACCCTCCTACGAGCAGTACTTC
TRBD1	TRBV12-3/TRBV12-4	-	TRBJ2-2	CASSFYRGDTGELFF	TGTGCCAGCAGTTTCTACAGGGGGGACACCGGGGAGCTGTTTTTT
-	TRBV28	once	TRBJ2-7	CASSSRDKRVEQYF	TGTGCCAGCAGCAGCCGGGACAAACGTGTTGAGCAGTACTTC
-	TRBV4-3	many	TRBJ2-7	CASSQEPATYEQYF	TGCGCCAGCAGCCAAGAGCCGGCAACTTACGAGCAGTACTTC
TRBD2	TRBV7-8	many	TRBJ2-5	CASRAKSGRETQYF	TGTGCCAGCAGGGCCAAAAGCGGGAGGGAGACCCAGTACTTC
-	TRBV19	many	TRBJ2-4	CASTGEVKNIQYF	TGTGCCAGTACAGGGGAAGTTAAAAACATTCAGTACTTC
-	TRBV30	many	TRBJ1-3	CAWSGNPGLRSGNTIYF	TGTGCCTGGAGTGGGAACCCAGGGCTACGCTCTGGAAACACCATATATTTT
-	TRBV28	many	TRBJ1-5	CASSFSSGTYSNQPQHF	TGTGCCAGCAGTTTTTCTTCGGGGACTTATAGCAATCAGCCCCAGCATTTT
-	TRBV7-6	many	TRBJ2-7	CASSLAVGSYEQYF	TGTGCCAGCAGCTTAGCCGTCGGCAGCTACGAGCAGTACTTC
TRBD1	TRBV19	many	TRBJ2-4	CASRRQGRNIQYF	TGTGCCAGTAGGCGACAGGGGAGGAACATTCAGTACTTC
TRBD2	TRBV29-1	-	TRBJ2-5	CSVGGLAGGETQYF	TGCAGCGTGGGGGGACTAGCGGGAGGAGAGACCCAGTACTTC
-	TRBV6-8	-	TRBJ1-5	CASSYSVTSFNQPQHF	TGTGCCAGCAGTTACTCGGTGACAAGCTTCAATCAGCCCCAGCATTTT
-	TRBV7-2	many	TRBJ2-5	CASSSAETQYF	TGTGCCAGCAGCTCGGCAGAGACCCAGTACTTC
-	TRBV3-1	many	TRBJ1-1	CASSPRPVEAFF	TGTGCCAGCAGCCCACGTCCGGTTGAAGCTTTCTTT
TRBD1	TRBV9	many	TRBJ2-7	CASSPHRGLGEQYF	TGTGCCAGCAGCCCCCACAGGGGCCTTGGCGAGCAGTACTTC
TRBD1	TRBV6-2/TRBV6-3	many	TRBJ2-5	CASSYGTAQETQYF	TGTGCCAGCAGTTACGGGACAGCCCAAGAGACCCAGTACTTC
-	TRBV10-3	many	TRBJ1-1	CAISEQDTEAFF	TGTGCCATCAGTGAGCAGGACACTGAAGCTTTCTTT
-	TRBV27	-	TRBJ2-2	CASCRLRRAASGELFF	TGTGCCAGCTGCCGACTAAGGAGGGCCGCGTCCGGGGAGCTGTTTTTT
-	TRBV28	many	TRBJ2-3	CASSPGTSSADTQYF	TGTGCCAGCAGCCCCGGGACCTCAAGCGCAGATACGCAGTATTTT
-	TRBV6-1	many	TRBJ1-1	CASRALRAFF	TGTGCCAGCCGGGCCCTGCGGGCTTTCTTT
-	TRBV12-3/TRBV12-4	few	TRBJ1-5	CASSPDSINQPQHF	TGTGCCAGCAGCCCAGACAGTATCAATCAGCCCCAGCATTTT
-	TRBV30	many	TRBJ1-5	CAWSLGPIKQPQHF	TGTGCCTGGAGTTTGGGCCCAATTAAGCAGCCCCAGCATTTT
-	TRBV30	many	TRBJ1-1	CAWSVTGGETEAFF	TGTGCCTGGAGTGTAACGGGAGGGGAGACTGAAGCTTTCTTT
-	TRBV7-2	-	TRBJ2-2	CASSLVGPNTGELFF	TGTGCCAGCAGCTTAGTAGGACCGAACACCGGGGAGCTGTTTTTT
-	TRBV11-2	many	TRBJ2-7	CASSFYSGTAYEQYF	TGTGCCAGCAGCTTTTATAGTGGGACCGCCTACGAGCAGTACTTC
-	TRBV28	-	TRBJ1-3	CASSLRSGSGNTIYF	TGTGCCAGCAGTTTACGTTCAGGATCTGGAAACACCATATATTTT
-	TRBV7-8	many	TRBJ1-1	CASSPLSIRGSGTEAFF	TGTGCCAGCAGCCCATTGTCTATCAGGGGCTCGGGCACTGAAGCTTTCTTT
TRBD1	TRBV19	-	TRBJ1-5	CASSHRGRAKNQPQHF	TGTGCCAGTAGCCACAGGGGGCGGGCGAAGAATCAGCCCCAGCATTTT
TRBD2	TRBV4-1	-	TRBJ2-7	CASSQDRATSGYEQYF	TGCGCCAGCAGCCAAGATCGGGCGACTAGCGGCTACGAGCAGTACTTC
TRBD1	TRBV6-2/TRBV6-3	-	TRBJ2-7	CASGLTGGDYEQYF	TGTGCCAGCGGCTTAACAGGGGGCGATTACGAGCAGTACTTC
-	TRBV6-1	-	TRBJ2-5	CASRGGGRQETQYF	TGTGCCAGCAGAGGAGGAGGGAGGCAAGAGACCCAGTACTTC
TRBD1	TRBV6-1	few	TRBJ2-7	CASRHRDRSYEQYF	TGTGCCAGCAGGCACCGGGACAGATCCTACGAGCAGTACTTC
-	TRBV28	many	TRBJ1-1	CASEELKDEAFF	TGTGCCAGCGAAGAGCTTAAAGACGAAGCTTTCTTT
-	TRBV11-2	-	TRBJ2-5	CASSSGMGTQYF	TGTGCCAGCAGCTCCGGGATGGGGACCCAGTACTTC
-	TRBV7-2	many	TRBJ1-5	CASSPRGNQPQHF	TGTGCCAGCAGCCCAAGGGGGAATCAGCCCCAGCATTTT
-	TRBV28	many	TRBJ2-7	CASSSPRTARSYEQYF	TGTGCCAGCAGTTCGCCCCGGACCGCTCGATCCTACGAGCAGTACTTC